Sequencing of this T cell receptor (beta chain) was carried out in a study of blood T cell repertoires in COVID-19. The repertoire was sequenced with immunoSEQ multiplex PCR; TCRdb's copy has only in-frame clones and lacks some. This sample yields just over 300,000 clones, of which about nine tenths are seen a single time; 9.5% belongs to the top ten. This CDR3 region has 14 residues. V lost 4 bases and J 3 bases, leaving 12 bases between the germline ends. CDR1 and CDR2 (germline): LGHDT, YNNKEL (reference sequence). V and J are TRBV3-1 (or the pseudogene TRBV3-2) and TRBJ1-2; weak D call: TRBD1 (6 bases). The sequenced sample was PBMCs or T cells enriched from blood (not recorded which). This TCR came from a woman aged 40-49 years who had recovered from COVID-19. CDR3 bases: TGTGCCAGCAGCCCTACAGGGAGCCACTATGGCTACACCTTC. Protein product: CASSPTGSHYGYTF.